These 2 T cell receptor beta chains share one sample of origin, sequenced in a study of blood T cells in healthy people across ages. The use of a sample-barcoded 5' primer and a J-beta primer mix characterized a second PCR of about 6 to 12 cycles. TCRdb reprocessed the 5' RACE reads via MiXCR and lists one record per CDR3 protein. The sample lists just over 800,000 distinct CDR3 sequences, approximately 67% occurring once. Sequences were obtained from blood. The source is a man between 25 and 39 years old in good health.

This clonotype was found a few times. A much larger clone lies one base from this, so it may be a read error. The CDR3, as DNA: TGTGCCATCAGGACGGGACAGCACAATGAGCAGTACTTC. Encoded protein: CAIRTGQHNEQYF. V and J are TRBV10-3 and TRBJ2-1; 7 nucleotides align to TRBD1. The J call is uncertain, as TRBJ2-7 better fits the DNA end. The CDR3 sequence is 13 residues long. Germline V lookup: CDR1 ENHRY, CDR2 SYGVKD.

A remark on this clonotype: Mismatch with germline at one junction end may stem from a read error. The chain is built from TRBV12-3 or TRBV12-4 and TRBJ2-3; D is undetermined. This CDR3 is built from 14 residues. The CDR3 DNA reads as TGTGCCAGCAGTGGCGGATGGAGCACAGATGCGCAGTATTTT. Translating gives CASSGGWSTDAQYF.